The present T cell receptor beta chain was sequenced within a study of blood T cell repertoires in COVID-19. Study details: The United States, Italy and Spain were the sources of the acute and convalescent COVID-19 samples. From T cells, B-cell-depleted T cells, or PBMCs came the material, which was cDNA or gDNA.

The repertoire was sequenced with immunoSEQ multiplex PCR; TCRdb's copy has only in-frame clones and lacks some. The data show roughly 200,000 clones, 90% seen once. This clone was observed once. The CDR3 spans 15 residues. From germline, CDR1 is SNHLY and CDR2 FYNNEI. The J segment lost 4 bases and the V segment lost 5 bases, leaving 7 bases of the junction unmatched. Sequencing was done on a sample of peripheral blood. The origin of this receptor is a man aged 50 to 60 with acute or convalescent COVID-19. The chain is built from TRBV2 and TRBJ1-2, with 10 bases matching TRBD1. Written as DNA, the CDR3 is TGTGCCAGCAGTTATGGACAGGGGGATACCTATGGCTACACCTTC. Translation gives CASSYGQGDTYGYTF.